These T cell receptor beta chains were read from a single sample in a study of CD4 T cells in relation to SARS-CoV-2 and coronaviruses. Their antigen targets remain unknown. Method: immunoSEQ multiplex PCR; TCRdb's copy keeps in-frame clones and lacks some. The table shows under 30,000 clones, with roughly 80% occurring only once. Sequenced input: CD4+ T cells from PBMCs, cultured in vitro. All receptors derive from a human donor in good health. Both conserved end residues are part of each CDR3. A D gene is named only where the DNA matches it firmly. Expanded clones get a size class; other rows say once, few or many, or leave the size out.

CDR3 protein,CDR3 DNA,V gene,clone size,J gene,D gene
CASSLRTLGGWGNQPQHF,TGTGCCAGCAGCTTACGGACCCTCGGGGGTTGGGGCAATCAGCCCCAGCATTTT,TRBV7-2,once,TRBJ1-5,-
CASTATRTSTDTQYF,TGTGCCAGCACCGCCACACGGACTAGCACAGATACGCAGTATTTT,TRBV7-2,-,TRBJ2-3,-
CASSTSEIPGEQFF,TGTGCCAGCAGCACCTCGGAGATACCCGGTGAGCAGTTCTTC,TRBV11-1,-,TRBJ2-1,-
CASSLGGLDKRYEQYF,TGCGCCAGCAGCTTGGGGGGGTTAGACAAGCGTTACGAGCAGTACTTC,TRBV5-1,-,TRBJ2-7,-
CASSLQGVNEKLFF,TGTGCCAGCAGCTTACAGGGGGTTAATGAAAAACTGTTTTTT,TRBV7-9,once,TRBJ1-4,TRBD1
CASSYKTAGSPLHF,TGTGCCAGCAGTTACAAAACAGCGGGGTCACCCCTCCACTTT,TRBV6-5,-,TRBJ1-6,-
CASSGPQGISSYEQYF,TGCGCCAGCAGCGGCCCTCAGGGGATCTCCTCCTACGAGCAGTACTTC,TRBV10-1,-,TRBJ2-7,-
CASSFSGGQNEQFF,TGTGCCAGCAGCTTTAGCGGGGGGCAGAATGAGCAGTTCTTC,TRBV7-9,-,TRBJ2-1,TRBD2
CASSFTPYEQYF,TGTGCCAGCAGCTTCACGCCCTACGAGCAGTACTTC,TRBV11-2,-,TRBJ2-7,-
CASSTGMGGQPQHF,TGTGCCAGCAGTACAGGGATGGGGGGTCAGCCCCAGCATTTT,TRBV6-5,-,TRBJ1-5,-
CASSLHREIESTDTQYF,TGTGCCAGCAGCCTCCACAGGGAGATAGAGAGCACAGATACGCAGTATTTT,TRBV3-1/TRBV3-2,-,TRBJ2-3,-
CASSQEGSGSWETQYF,TGTGCCAGCAGCCAAGAAGGTAGCGGGAGTTGGGAGACCCAGTACTTC,TRBV3-1/TRBV3-2,-,TRBJ2-5,TRBD2
CASSLKGSFSYEQYF,TGTGCCAGCAGCTTAAAGGGGTCGTTTTCCTACGAGCAGTACTTC,TRBV13,-,TRBJ2-7,-
CASSQTGTSGYNEQFF,TGCGCCAGCAGCCAAACCGGGACTAGCGGATACAATGAGCAGTTCTTC,TRBV4-1,-,TRBJ2-1,TRBD2
CASSRTGASSYEQYF,TGTGCCAGCAGCCGGACAGGGGCGAGCTCCTACGAGCAGTACTTC,TRBV7-6,-,TRBJ2-7,TRBD1
CASSGGQEAFF,TGCGCCAGCAGCGGGGGGCAGGAAGCTTTCTTT,TRBV4-1,few,TRBJ1-1,-
CASSWGLAGPSYEQYF,TGTGCCAGCAGCTGGGGACTAGCGGGGCCCTCCTACGAGCAGTACTTC,TRBV5-6,-,TRBJ2-7,TRBD2
CASSPTGLRLTSGRAPGANVLTF,TGTGCCAGCAGTCCGACAGGGCTACGGCTGACTAGCGGGAGGGCCCCCGGGGCCAACGTCCTGACTTTC,TRBV9,-,TRBJ2-6,TRBD2
CASSLWPATSAYGYTF,TGTGCCAGCAGTTTATGGCCCGCCACCTCTGCCTATGGCTACACCTTC,TRBV28,-,TRBJ1-2,-
CAIKTEGANTGELFF,TGTGCCATCAAAACAGAGGGCGCGAACACCGGGGAGCTGTTTTTT,TRBV10-3,-,TRBJ2-2,-
CASSSDRGKSSYNSPLHF,TGTGCCAGTAGTTCGGACAGGGGGAAAAGCTCCTATAATTCACCCCTCCACTTT,TRBV19,-,TRBJ1-6,TRBD1
CASSLGKTYTQYF,TGTGCCAGCAGCCTCGGGAAGACTTATACGCAGTATTTT,TRBV3-1/TRBV3-2,-,TRBJ2-3,-
CASSRNRRSNYGYTF,TGTGCCAGCAGTAGAAACAGGCGCTCTAACTATGGCTACACCTTC,TRBV27,-,TRBJ1-2,-